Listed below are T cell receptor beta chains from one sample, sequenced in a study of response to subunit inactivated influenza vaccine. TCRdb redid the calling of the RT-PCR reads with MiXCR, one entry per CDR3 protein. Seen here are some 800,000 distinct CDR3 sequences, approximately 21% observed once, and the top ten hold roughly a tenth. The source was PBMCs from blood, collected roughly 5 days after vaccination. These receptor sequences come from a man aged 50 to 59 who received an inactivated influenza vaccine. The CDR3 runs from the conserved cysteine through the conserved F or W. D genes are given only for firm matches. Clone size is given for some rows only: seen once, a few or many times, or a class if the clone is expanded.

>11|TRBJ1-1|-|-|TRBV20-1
CSASPANWPAF
TGCAGTGCTAGTCCGGCGAACTGGCCCGCGTTT
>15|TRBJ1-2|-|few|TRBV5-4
CASSSPGRKDYGYTF
TGTGCCAGCAGCTCACCGGGACGGAAGGACTATGGCTACACCTTC
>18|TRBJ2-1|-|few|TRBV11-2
CASSFPLFATRLNNEQFF
TGTGCCAGCAGCTTCCCCCTGTTTGCTACTCGACTGAACAATGAGCAGTTCTTC
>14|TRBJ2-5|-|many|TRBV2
CASSDQRRGETQYF
TGTGCCAGCAGTGACCAGCGGAGGGGTGAGACCCAGTACTTC
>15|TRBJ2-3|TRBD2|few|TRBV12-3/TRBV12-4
CASSFRGLGTDTQYF
TGTGCCAGCAGTTTTAGGGGACTAGGCACAGATACGCAGTATTTT
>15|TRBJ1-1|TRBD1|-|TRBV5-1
CASSNGQGLFTEAFF
TGCGCCAGCAGCAACGGACAGGGACTGTTCACTGAAGCTTTCTTT
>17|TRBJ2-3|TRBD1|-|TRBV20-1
CCARDSSPGQGSDTQYF
TGCTGTGCTAGAGACTCTTCCCCTGGACAGGGATCAGATACGCAGTATTTT
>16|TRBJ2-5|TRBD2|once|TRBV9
CASSVGRSGGQETQYF
TGTGCCAGCAGCGTAGGTCGGAGCGGGGGGCAAGAGACCCAGTACTTC
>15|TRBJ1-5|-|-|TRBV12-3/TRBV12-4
CASSRAVWGRQPQHF
TGTGCCAGCAGCCGTGCGGTGTGGGGACGCCAGCCCCAGCATTTT
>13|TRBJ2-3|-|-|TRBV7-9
CASGVPGTDTQYF
TGTGCCAGCGGCGTCCCGGGCACAGATACGCAGTATTTT
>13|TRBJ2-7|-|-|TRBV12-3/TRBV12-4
CASSRQLITEQYF
TGTGCCAGCAGCCGACAATTGATAACGGAGCAGTACTTC
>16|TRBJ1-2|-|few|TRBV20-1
CSASSSRARTNYGYTF
TGCAGTGCTAGTTCAAGTCGGGCCAGGACTAACTATGGCTACACCTTC
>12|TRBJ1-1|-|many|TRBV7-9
CASSPLNTEAFF
TGTGCCAGCAGCCCCTTGAACACTGAAGCTTTCTTT
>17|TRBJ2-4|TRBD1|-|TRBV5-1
CASSLGPGQGARNIQYF
TGCGCCAGCAGCTTGGGGCCGGGACAGGGGGCTAGAAACATTCAGTACTTC
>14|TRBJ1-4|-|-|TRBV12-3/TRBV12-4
CASSFLATNEKLFF
TGTGCCAGCAGTTTCTTGGCAACTAATGAAAAACTGTTTTTT
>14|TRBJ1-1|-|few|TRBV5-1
CASSLYDSNTEAFF
TGCGCCAGCAGCTTGTATGACAGCAACACTGAAGCTTTCTTT
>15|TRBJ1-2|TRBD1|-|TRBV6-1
CASRRPGQTSYGYTF
TGTGCCAGCAGGCGACCGGGACAGACTAGCTATGGCTACACCTTC
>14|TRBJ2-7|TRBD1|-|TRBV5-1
CASMTGAHSYEQYF
TGCGCCAGCATGACAGGGGCCCATTCCTACGAGCAGTACTTC
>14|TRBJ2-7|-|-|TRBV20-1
CSARTPGPTYEQYF
TGCAGTGCTAGAACCCCCGGACCGACCTACGAGCAGTACTTC
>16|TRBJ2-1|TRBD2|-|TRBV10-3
CAISESNAGGLGEQFF
TGTGCCATCAGTGAGTCGAACGCGGGAGGTCTAGGTGAGCAGTTCTTC
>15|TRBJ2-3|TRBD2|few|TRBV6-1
CASREIAGLTDTQYF
TGTGCCAGCAGGGAGATAGCGGGACTCACAGATACGCAGTATTTT
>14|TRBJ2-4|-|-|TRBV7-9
CASSAGSLENIQYF
TGTGCCAGCAGCGCCGGGTCGCTCGAGAACATTCAGTACTTC
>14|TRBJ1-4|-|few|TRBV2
CASSVPTINEKLFF
TGTGCCAGCAGTGTACCGACAATTAATGAAAAACTGTTTTTT
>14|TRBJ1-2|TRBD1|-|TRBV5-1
CASSLGQGSDGYTF
TGCGCCAGCAGCCTAGGACAGGGATCGGACGGCTACACCTTC
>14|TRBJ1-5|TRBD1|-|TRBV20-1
CSARGTGNSQPQHF
TGCAGTGCCCGAGGGACAGGTAATTCTCAGCCCCAGCATTTT